This T cell receptor (beta chain) stems from a study of shared clonotypes between healthy human individuals. The authors ran the assay at deep level. Replicate PCRs run on sorted subsets employed 200 ng DNA, approximately 30,000 T cell genomes. Under the authors' procedure: ImmunoSEQ only sent back junction sequences with no quality scores, so filtering was done differently. Profiled with immunoSEQ multiplex PCR; TCRdb holds only in-frame clones, not every one. V and J calls plus clone size are reproduced from that table; the DNA served to infer D and trimming. The sample records a few million clones, over 90% being singletons. Partitioning of CD4+ cells yielded a CD45RA+ naive subset and a CD45RA-negative memory subset. Germline V gene lookup returns CDR1 MDHEN and CDR2 SYDVKM. CDR3 length equals 15 residues. V was clipped by 4 bases and J by 7 bases; unmatched bases: 9.

The chain couples TRBV28 to TRBJ1-5; 8 nucleotides line up with TRBD1. The sequencing input was naive CD4+ T cells from PBMCs. Subset given: CD45RA+ positively selected. This clonotype was sampled from a man between 18 and 29 years old in good health. Some clones in this sample may be carry-over from other donors' samples. Here the CDR3 DNA reads TGTGCCAGCAGTTCGCAGGGGGCCACGAGGCAGCCCCAGCATTTT. Residues: CASSSQGATRQPQHF.